What follows is one T cell receptor beta chain and its context. This record belongs to a study of T cell responses to AZD1222 COVID-19 vaccine. Here immunoSEQ multiplex PCR was the method, and the copy in TCRdb shows in-frame clones only, minus some. The sample contains more than 75,000 clones, 83% of which appear only once. The sample in question was peripheral blood, obtained 28 days after the second AZD1222 dose. This receptor was obtained from an adult who received the AZD1222 COVID-19 vaccine.

CDR3 loop: CASSETGTGDEKLFF. CDR3 in DNA: TGTGCCAGCAGTGAGACCGGGACAGGGGATGAAAAACTGTTTTTT. The J gene is TRBJ1-4, the V gene TRBV25-1; 10 bases align to TRBD1. Germline CDR1 is MGHDK and CDR2 is SYGVNS. The CDR3 runs to 15 residues. J lost 6 bases, V lost 3 bases, and 4 bases had no gene match. Complete variable domain (other parts from reference TRBV25-1 and TRBJ1-4): EADIYQTPRYLVIGTGKKITLECSQTMGHDKMYWYQQDPGMELHLIHYSYGVNSTEKGDLSSESTVSRIRTEHFPLTLESARPSHTSQYLCASSETGTGDEKLFFGSGTQLSVL.